The sequence of this TCR beta chain was determined in a study of blood T cell repertoires in COVID-19. Assay: immunoSEQ multiplex PCR; the TCRdb copy retains only in-frame clones and omits some. This table holds 62,000 or so clones, about 86% found once. J was trimmed by 4 bases and V by 2 bases; bases with no gene match: 4. Germline values: CDR1 SGHAT, CDR2 FQNNGV. The CDR3 runs 16 residues. The TCR sequence derives from a woman aged 55-70 years with acute or convalescent COVID-19. This sequence joins TRBV11-2 and TRBJ1-3, with 11 bases identical to TRBD1. Material: peripheral blood. DNA for the CDR3: TGTGCCAGCAGCTTACCCTGGACAGGGGGCGGAAACACCATATATTTT. This sequence encodes CASSLPWTGGGNTIYF. Full variable domain (missing parts from reference TRBV11-2 and TRBJ1-3): EAGVAQSPRYKIIEKRQSVAFWCNPISGHATLYWYQQILGQGPKLLIQFQNNGVVDDSQLPKDRFSAERLKGVDSTLKIQPAKLEDSAVYLCASSLPWTGGGNTIYFGEGSWLTVV.